This TCR beta chain was identified in a study of shared clonotypes between healthy human individuals. Details on this clone: Its antigen is unknown.

General study findings and limits: It was observed that 5% to 6% of naive CD4 clonotypes were shared across several donors. Richness estimates generally favored naive over memory subsets.

Trimming pared 0 bases from V and 3 bases from J, leaving 10 bases between. The CDR3 has 15 residues. Germline V gene lookup returns CDR1 SGHRS and CDR2 YFSETQ. Participating donors were healthy, HIV-negative adults free of recent acute infections or vaccinations. The assay was immunoSEQ multiplex PCR, and TCRdb's table has in-frame clones only and misses some. Among around 200,000 clones listed, about 93% were seen once. Specimen: naive CD4+ T cells sorted from blood. Sample subset: CD45RA+ positively selected. The rearrangement links TRBV5-1 to TRBJ1-5; D call uncertain. This receptor was taken from a woman between 25 and 40 years old in good health. The CDR3 nucleotides read TGCGCCAGCAGCTTGGGTACAGAGCACAATCAGCCCCAGCATTTT. Its protein product is CASSLGTEHNQPQHF.